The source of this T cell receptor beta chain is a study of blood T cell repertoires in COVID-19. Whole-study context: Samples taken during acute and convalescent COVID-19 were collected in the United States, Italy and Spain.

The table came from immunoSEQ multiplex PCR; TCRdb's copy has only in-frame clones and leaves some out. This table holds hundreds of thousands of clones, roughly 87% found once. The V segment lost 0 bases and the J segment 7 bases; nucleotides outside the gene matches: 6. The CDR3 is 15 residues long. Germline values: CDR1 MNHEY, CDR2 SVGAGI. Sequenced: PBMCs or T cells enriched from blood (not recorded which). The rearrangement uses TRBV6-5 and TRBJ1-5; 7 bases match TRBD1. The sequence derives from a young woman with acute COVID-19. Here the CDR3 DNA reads TGTGCCAGCAGTTACTCGACAGGGTTGGGGCAGCCCCAGCATTTT. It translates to CASSYSTGLGQPQHF.